This T cell receptor beta chain was sequenced during a study of blood T cell repertoires in COVID-19. Whole-study context: Sources were T cells, B-cell-depleted T cells, or PBMCs; the material itself was cDNA or gDNA.

Produced via immunoSEQ multiplex PCR; TCRdb's table is partial and in-frame only. The repertoire holds 150,000 or so clones, with approximately 86% as singletons. Participants were aged about 18 to 100 years, lived in about two dozen US areas, and enrolled virtually. Grouping used clinical history reported by participants in a survey and questionnaire. After removal of 10 bases from V and 8 bases from J, the junction contained 11 bases not matched to a gene. The CDR3 is 14 amino acids. CDR1 is LNHDA and CDR2 is SQIVND in the germline V gene (reference sequence). V gene TRBV19 combines with J gene TRBJ1-4, with 9 nucleotides matching TRBD1. This TCR was recovered from a woman aged 35 to 49 who had been exposed to COVID-19. Sequencing used PBMCs or T cells enriched from blood (not recorded which). As DNA, the CDR3 is TGTGCCACCTCGAGGGGACAGGGTGGAGAAAAACTGTTTTTT. It yields the protein CATSRGQGGEKLFF.